Following are 6 T cell receptor beta chains from one sample sequenced in a study of response to subunit inactivated influenza vaccine. TCRdb re-called the RT-PCR reads through MiXCR, storing one row per CDR3 protein. Of more than 500,000 distinct CDR3 sequences listed, around 11% are singletons. The data were also submitted as part of a second study, on T cells expressing NK-cell markers. As that study records: The authors made TCR beta cDNA libraries by 5'RACE template switching. This switching added a universal primer site and UMIs.

The sample in question was PBMCs from blood, obtained on the day of vaccination. These receptors originate from a man aged 50 to 59 who received an inactivated influenza vaccine.

This clonotype was recorded a few times. The J gene is TRBJ1-1, the V gene TRBV12-3 or TRBV12-4; TRBD1 is a possible D gene (5 bases). This CDR3 is 15 amino acids long. V lost 4 bases, J lost 3 bases, and 15 bases lay in between. The CDR3 sequence: CASSSNQGRDTEAFF. CDR3 coding DNA: TGTGCCAGCAGTTCAAATCAGGGTAGAGACACTGAAGCTTTCTTT.

V gene TRBV7-2 combines with J gene TRBJ1-3, with D maybe TRBD1 (5 bases). Trimming cost V 1 base and J 1 base, with 11 bases left between them. Germline V gene lookup returns CDR1 SGHTA and CDR2 FQGNSA. The CDR3 runs 16 residues. The CDR3 spells CASSLGVRGSGNTIYF. The CDR3 DNA reads TGTGCCAGCAGCTTAGGAGTAAGGGGTTCTGGAAACACCATATATTTT.

This clonotype appeared a few times. The chain uses TRBV19 and TRBJ2-1; 10 nucleotides line up with TRBD2. Germline values: CDR1 LNHDA, CDR2 SQIVND (reference sequence). V gave up 7 bases and J gave up 9 bases; unmatched junction bases: 12. The CDR3 runs 15 residues. CDR3 loop: CASTISGGAVSEQFF. The CDR3 DNA reads TGTGCCAGTACCATAAGCGGGGGGGCCGTCAGTGAGCAGTTCTTC. Looking up the rest from reference TRBV19 and TRBJ2-1 gives the full variable domain: DGGITQSPKYLFRKEGQNVTLSCEQNLNHDAMYWYRQDPGQGLRLIYYSQIVNDFQKGDIAEGYSVSREKKESFPLTVTSAQKNPTAFYLCASTISGGAVSEQFFGPGTRLTVL.

This clonotype was seen ten or more times. This rearrangement joins TRBV12-3 or TRBV12-4 to TRBJ1-2, with D unresolved. The CDR3 sequence is 15 residues long. V lost 3 bases, J lost 8 bases, and 19 bases lay in between. In DNA, the CDR3 is TGTGCCAGCAGTTTTACCCGCAGGTTCAGCGGGGGCTACACCTTC. Translated, it gives CASSFTRRFSGGYTF.

At least ten counts were recorded for this clonotype. V gene TRBV3-1 combines with J gene TRBJ1-2; unclear D gene. CDR1 is LGHDT, CDR2 YNNKEL, per germline (reference sequence). The V gene lost 0 bases and the J gene lost 8 bases, with 16 bases spanning the gap. The CDR3 is made up of 15 amino acids. This chain's CDR3 is CASSQERTQYGGYTF. CDR3 bases: TGTGCCAGCAGCCAAGAGCGTACGCAGTATGGGGGCTACACCTTC. Full variable domain (outside the CDR3, taken from reference TRBV3-1 and TRBJ1-2): DTAVSQTPKYLVTQMGNDKSIKCEQNLGHDTMYWYKQDSKKFLKIMFSYNNKELIINETVPNRFSPKSPDKAHLNLHINSLELGDSAVYFCASSQERTQYGGYTFGSGTRLTVV.

V gene TRBV6-2 or TRBV6-3 combines with J gene TRBJ2-1; D is possibly TRBD2 (7 bases). Germline CDR1 and CDR2: MNHEY and SVGEGT. Trimming stripped 0 bases from V and 6 bases from J, with 15 bases between. This CDR3 spans 16 amino acids. This chain's CDR3 is CASSYSTGGPSNEQFF. In DNA form, the CDR3 reads TGTGCCAGCAGTTACTCGACGGGGGGCCCTTCCAATGAGCAGTTCTTC.